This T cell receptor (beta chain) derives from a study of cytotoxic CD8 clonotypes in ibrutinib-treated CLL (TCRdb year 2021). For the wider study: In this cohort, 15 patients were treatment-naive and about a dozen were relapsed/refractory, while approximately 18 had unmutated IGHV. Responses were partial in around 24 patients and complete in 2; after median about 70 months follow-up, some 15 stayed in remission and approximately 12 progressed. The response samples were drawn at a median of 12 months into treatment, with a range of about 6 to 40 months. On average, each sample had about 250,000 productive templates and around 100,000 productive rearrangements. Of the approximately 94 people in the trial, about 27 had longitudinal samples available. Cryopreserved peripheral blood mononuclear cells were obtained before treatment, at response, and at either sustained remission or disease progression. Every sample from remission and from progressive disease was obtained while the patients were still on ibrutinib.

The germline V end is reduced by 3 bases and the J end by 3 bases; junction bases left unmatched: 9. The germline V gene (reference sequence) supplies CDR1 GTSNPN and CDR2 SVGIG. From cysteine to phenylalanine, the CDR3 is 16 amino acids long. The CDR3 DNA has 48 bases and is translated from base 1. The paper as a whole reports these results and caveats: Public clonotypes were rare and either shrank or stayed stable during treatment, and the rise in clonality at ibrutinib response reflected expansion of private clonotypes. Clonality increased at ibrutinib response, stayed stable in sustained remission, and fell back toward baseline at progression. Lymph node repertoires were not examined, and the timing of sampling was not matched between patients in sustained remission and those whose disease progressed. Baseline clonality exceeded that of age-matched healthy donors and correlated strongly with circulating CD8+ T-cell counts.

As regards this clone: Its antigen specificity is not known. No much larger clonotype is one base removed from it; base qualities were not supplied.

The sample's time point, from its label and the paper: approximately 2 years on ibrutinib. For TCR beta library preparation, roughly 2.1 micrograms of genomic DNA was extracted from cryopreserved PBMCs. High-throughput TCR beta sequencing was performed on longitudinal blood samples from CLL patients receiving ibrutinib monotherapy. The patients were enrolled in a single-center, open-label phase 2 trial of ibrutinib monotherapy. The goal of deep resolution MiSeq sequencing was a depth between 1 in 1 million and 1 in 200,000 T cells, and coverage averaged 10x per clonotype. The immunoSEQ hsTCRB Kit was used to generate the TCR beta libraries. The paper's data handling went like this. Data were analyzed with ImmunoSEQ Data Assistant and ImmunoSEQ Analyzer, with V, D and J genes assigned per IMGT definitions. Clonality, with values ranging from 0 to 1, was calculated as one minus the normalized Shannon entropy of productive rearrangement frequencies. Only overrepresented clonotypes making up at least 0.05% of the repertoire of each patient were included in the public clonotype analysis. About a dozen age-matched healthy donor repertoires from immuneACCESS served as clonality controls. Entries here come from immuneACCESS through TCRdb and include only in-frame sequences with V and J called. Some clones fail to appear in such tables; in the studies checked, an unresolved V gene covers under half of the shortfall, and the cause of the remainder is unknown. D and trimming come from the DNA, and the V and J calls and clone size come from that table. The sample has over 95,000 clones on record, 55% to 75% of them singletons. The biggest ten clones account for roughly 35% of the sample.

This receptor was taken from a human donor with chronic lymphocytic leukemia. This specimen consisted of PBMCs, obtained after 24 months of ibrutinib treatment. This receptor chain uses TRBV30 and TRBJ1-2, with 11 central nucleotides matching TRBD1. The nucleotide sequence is TGTGCCTGGAGAGGTTGGGACAGGGGGTCGGACTATGGCTACACCTTC. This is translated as CAWRGWDRGSDYGYTF. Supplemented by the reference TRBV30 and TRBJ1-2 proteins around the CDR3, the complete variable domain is SQTIHQWPATLVQPVGSPLSLECTVEGTSNPNLYWYRQAAGRGLQLLFYSVGIGQISSEVPQNLSASRPQDRQFILSSKKLLLSDSGFYLCAWRGWDRGSDYGYTFGSGTRLTVV.